This T cell receptor (beta chain) was documented in a study of Ad26.COV2.S vaccination and SARS-CoV-2 variants. CDR3 size: 10 residues. Germline values: CDR1 SQVTM, CDR2 ANQGSEA. Trimming removed 4 bases from V and 6 bases from J, with 5 bases in between. TCRdb's table, derived via immunoSEQ multiplex PCR, lists solely in-frame clones and lacks some. The sample includes 300,000 to 350,000 clones, around 89% of them seen just once. Described treatment: over 15 received Ad26.COV2.S at low or high dose, single or two shots; roughly 5 received placebo; per-sample allocation not given. Vaccine and placebo recipients were sampled on day 63 after the first injection.

Sequencing used peripheral blood, obtained in a trial of Ad26.COV2.S vaccine versus placebo. This chain connects TRBV29-1 to TRBJ2-3, with D possibly TRBD2 on 5 matching bases. The sequence came from a person aged 18-65 years who received the Ad26.COV2.S COVID-19 vaccine or a placebo. CDR3 sequence: CSVGGDTQYF. The CDR3 DNA reads as TGCAGCGTTGGCGGGGATACGCAGTATTTT.